The 5 T cell receptor beta chains below were found in one sample sequenced in a study of CD8 T cells in Susac syndrome. With random hexamers, reverse transcription was performed on 0.5 to 1 ug of RNA. TCRdb ran MiXCR on the immunoSEQ multiplex PCR reads and lists one entry per CDR3 protein. This table holds around 200,000 distinct CDR3 sequences, 95% found once. The sequencing sample was made of CD4+ T cells from PBMCs. These receptors all come from a human donor with multiple sclerosis.

This rearrangement joins TRBV6-5 to TRBJ2-1; TRBD2 might be the D (6 bases). The CDR3 contains 15 residues. The ends were cut back, 2 bases at V and 4 bases at J, with 12 bases in the middle. The germline V gene has CDR1 MNHEY and CDR2 SVGAGI. DNA of the CDR3: TGTGCCAGCAGTTACGGGGGGTTCGATTACAATGAGCAGTTCTTC. Residues: CASSYGGFDYNEQFF.

The rearrangement links TRBV19 to TRBJ2-3; D is perhaps TRBD2 (6 bases). CDR3 size: 11 residues. Per germline, CDR1 LNHDA and CDR2 SQIVND (reference sequence). The V end was cut by 10 bases, the J end by 10 bases, with 15 bases between. CDR3 DNA: TGTGCCACGGGGGATGGTGGTGCGCAGTATTTT. Its translation is CATGDGGAQYF. The full variable domain, rest sourced from reference TRBV19 and TRBJ2-3, is DGGITQSPKYLFRKEGQNVTLSCEQNLNHDAMYWYRQDPGQGLRLIYYSQIVNDFQKGDIAEGYSVSREKKESFPLTVTSAQKNPTAFYLCATGDGGAQYFGPGTRLTVL.

V is TRBV5-4 and J is TRBJ2-3, with D maybe TRBD2 (5 bases). This CDR3 has 13 residues. Trimming removed 6 bases at V and 1 base at J, with 9 bases between. The germline CDR1 and CDR2 sequences are SGHNT and YYREEE (reference sequence). The CDR3 nucleotides are TGTGCCAGCAACCCAGCGGGCACAGATACGCAGTATTTT. As protein: CASNPAGTDTQYF.

V and J are TRBV5-1 and TRBJ2-3; D uncertain. The V gene lost 4 bases and the J gene lost 2 bases, with 8 bases spanning the gap. There are 13 residues in the CDR3. The V gene's germline CDR1 is SGHRS and CDR2 YFSETQ. The CDR3 bases are TGCGCCAGCAGCCCACAGCTCACAGATACGCAGTATTTT. Its translation is CASSPQLTDTQYF.

The rearrangement links TRBV7-8 to TRBJ2-3; maybe TRBD1 (5 bases). Trimming removed 3 bases from V and 5 bases from J, with 15 bases in between. This CDR3 has 15 amino acids. Germline V lookup: CDR1 SGHVS, CDR2 FQNEAQ. The CDR3, as DNA: TGTGCCAGCAGCTTGACAGTCCCAATGGTAGATACGCAGTATTTT. Translating gives CASSLTVPMVDTQYF.